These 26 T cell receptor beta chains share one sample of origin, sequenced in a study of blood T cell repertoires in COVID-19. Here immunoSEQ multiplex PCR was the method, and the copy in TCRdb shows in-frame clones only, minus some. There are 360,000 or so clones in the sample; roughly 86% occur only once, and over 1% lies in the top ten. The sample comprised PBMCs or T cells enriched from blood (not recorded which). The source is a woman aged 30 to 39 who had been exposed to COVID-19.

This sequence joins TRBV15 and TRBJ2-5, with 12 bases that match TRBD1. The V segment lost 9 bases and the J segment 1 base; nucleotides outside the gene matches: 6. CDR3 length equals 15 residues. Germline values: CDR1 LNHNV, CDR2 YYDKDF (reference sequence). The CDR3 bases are TGTGCCACAGCTCGGGACAGGGGGCCCCAAGAGACCCAGTACTTC. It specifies CATARDRGPQETQYF.

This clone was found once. The CDR3 protein is CASSPSGGRLYNEQFF. The CDR3 DNA follows: TGTGCCAGCAGCCCCTCTGGCGGGAGGCTATACAATGAGCAGTTCTTC. The chain is built from TRBV7-9 and TRBJ2-1, with 8 bases matching TRBD2. The CDR3 is 16 residues long. From germline, CDR1 is SEHNR and CDR2 FQNEAQ (reference sequence). The V segment lost 5 bases and the J segment 4 bases; nucleotides outside the gene matches: 10.

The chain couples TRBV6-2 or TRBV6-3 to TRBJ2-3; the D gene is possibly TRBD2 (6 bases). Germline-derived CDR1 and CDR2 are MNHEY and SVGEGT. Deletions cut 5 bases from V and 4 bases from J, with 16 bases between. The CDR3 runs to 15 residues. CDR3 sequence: CASSPDREWADTQYF. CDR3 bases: TGTGCCAGCAGTCCCGACCGGGAGTGGGCAGATACGCAGTATTTT.

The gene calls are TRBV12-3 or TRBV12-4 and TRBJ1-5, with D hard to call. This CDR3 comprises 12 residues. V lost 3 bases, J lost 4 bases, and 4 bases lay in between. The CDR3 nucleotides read TGTGCCAGCAGTTTCCTGAATCAGCCCCAGCATTTT. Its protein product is CASSFLNQPQHF.

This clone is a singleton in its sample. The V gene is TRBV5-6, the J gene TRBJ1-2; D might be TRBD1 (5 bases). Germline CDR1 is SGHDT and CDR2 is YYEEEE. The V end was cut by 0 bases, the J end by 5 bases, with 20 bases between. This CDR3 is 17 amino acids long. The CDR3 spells CASSLGVAGKGGYGYTF. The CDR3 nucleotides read TGTGCCAGCAGCTTGGGGGTGGCAGGGAAGGGTGGATATGGCTACACCTTC.

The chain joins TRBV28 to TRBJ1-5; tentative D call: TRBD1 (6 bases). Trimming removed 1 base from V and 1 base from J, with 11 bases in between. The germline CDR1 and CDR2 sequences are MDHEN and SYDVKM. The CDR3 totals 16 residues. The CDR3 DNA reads TGTGCCAGCAGTTTATCGGCGGGGGGCAGCAATCAGCCCCAGCATTTT. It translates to CASSLSAGGSNQPQHF.

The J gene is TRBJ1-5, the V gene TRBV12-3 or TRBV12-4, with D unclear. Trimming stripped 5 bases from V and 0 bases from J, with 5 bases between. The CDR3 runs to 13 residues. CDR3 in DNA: TGTGCCAGCAGTCCAGGTAGCAATCAGCCCCAGCATTTT. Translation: CASSPGSNQPQHF.

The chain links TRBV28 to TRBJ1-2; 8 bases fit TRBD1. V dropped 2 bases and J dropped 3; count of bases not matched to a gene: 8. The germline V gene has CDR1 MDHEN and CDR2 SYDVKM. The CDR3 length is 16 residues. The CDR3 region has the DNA TGTGCCAGCAGTTTAAACCGCGGACAGGGAGACTATGGCTACACCTTC. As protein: CASSLNRGQGDYGYTF.

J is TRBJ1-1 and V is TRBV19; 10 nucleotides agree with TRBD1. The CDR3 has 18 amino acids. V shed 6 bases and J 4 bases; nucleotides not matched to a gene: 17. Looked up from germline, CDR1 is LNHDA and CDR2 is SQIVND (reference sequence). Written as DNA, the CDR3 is TGTGCCAGTAGCCGTCGACAGGGGGCGAGGGGTGCGTCCACTGAAGCTTTCTTT. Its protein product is CASSRRQGARGASTEAFF.

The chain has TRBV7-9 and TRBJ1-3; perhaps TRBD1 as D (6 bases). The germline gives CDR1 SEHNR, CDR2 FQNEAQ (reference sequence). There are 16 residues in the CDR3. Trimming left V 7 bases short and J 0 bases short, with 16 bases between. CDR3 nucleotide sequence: TGTGCCAGCACCCAAAGCCGGACAGACTCTGGAAACACCATATATTTT. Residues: CASTQSRTDSGNTIYF.

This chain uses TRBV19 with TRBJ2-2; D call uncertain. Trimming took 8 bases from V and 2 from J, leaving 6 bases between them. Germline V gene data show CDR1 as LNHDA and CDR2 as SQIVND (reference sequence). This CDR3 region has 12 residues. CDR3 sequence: CASLSNTGELFF. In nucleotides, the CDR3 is TGTGCCAGTTTGAGCAACACCGGGGAGCTGTTTTTT.

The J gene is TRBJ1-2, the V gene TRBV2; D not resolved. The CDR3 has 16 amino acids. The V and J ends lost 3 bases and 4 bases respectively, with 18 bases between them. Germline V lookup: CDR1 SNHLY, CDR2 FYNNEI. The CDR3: CASSDLYEGSVYGYTF. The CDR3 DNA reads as TGTGCCAGCAGTGATTTGTATGAGGGAAGCGTCTATGGCTACACCTTC.

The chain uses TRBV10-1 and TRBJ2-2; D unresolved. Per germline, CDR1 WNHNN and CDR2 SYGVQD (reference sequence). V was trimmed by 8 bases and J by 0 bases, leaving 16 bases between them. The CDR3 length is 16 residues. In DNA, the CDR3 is TGCGCCAGCTCAAGCCGCCGCCTAGCGAACACCGGGGAGCTGTTTTTT. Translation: CASSSRRLANTGELFF.

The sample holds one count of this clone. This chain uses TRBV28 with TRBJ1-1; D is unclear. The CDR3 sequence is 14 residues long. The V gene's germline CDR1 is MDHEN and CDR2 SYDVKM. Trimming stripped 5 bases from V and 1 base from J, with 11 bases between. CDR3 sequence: CASSVIVRNTEAFF. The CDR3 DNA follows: TGTGCCAGCAGTGTAATTGTTAGGAACACTGAAGCTTTCTTT.

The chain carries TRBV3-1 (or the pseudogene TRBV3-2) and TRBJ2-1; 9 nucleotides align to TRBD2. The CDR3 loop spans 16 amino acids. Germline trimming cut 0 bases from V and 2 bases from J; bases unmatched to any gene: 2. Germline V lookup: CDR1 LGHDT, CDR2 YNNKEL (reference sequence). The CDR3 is CASSQDAGGTYNEQFF. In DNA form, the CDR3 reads TGTGCCAGCAGCCAAGACGCGGGAGGGACCTACAATGAGCAGTTCTTC.

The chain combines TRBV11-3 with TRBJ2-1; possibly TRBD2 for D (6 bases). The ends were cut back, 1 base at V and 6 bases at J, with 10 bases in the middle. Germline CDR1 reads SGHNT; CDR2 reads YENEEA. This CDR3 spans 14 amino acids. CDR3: CASSLAGVSNEQFF. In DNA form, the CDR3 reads TGTGCCAGCAGCTTAGCGGGAGTAAGCAATGAGCAGTTCTTC.

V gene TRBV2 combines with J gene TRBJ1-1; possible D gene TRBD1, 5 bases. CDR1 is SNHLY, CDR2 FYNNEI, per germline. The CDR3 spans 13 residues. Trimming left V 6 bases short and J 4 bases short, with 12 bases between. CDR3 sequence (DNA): TGTGCCAGCAGCCAGGGCGGTGGCACTGAAGCTTTCTTT. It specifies CASSQGGGTEAFF. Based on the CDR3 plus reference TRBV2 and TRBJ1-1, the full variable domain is EPEVTQTPSHQVTQMGQEVILRCVPISNHLYFYWYRQILGQKVEFLVSFYNNEISEKSEIFDDQFSVERPDGSNFTLKIRSTKLEDSAMYFCASSQGGGTEAFFGQGTRLTVV.

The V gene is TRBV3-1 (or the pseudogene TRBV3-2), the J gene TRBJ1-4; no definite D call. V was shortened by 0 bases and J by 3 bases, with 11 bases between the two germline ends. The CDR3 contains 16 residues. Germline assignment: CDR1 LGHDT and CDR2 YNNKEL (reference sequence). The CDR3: CASSQDGGRPNEKLFF. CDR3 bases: TGTGCCAGCAGCCAAGATGGCGGCAGACCTAATGAAAAACTGTTTTTT.

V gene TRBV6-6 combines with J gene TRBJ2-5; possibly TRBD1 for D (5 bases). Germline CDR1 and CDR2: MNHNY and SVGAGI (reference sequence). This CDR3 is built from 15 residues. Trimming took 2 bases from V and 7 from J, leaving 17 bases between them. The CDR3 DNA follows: TGTGCCAGCAGTTACGGACATCCTGGTAGTGGGACCCAGTACTTC. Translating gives CASSYGHPGSGTQYF.

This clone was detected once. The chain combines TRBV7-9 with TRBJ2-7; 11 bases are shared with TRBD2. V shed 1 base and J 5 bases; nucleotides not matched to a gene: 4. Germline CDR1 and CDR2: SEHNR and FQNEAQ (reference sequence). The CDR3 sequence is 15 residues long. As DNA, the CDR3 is TGTGCCAGCAGCTTAGGACTAGCGGGAACCCACGAGCAGTACTTC. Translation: CASSLGLAGTHEQYF. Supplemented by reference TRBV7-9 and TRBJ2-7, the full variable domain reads DTGVSQNPRHKITKRGQNVTFRCDPISEHNRLYWYRQTLGQGPEFLTYFQNEAQLEKSRLLSDRFSAERPKGSFSTLEIQRTEQGDSAMYLCASSLGLAGTHEQYFGPGTRLTVT.

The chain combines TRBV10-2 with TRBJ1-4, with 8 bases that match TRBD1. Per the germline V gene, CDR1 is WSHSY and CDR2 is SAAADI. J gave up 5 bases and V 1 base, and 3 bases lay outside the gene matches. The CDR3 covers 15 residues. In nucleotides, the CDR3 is TGCGCCAGCAGTGAGTGGACAGGGCTGAATGAAAAACTGTTTTTT. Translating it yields CASSEWTGLNEKLFF.

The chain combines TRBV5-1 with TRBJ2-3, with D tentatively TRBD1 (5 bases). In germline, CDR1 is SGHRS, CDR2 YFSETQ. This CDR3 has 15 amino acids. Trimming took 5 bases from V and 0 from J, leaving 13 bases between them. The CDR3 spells CASRRGAASTDTQYF. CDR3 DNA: TGCGCCAGCAGACGTGGGGCGGCCAGCACAGATACGCAGTATTTT.

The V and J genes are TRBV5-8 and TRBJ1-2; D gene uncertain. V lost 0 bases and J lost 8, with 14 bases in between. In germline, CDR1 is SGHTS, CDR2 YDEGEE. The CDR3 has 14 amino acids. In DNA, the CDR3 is TGTGCCAGCAGCTTGGGCCTAAGCTCATTGGGCTACACCTTC. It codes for CASSLGLSSLGYTF.

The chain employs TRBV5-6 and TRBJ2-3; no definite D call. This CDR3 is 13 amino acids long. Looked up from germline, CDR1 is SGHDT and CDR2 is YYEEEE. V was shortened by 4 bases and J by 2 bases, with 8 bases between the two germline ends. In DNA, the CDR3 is TGTGCCAGCAGCCCCCACTTCACAGATACGCAGTATTTT. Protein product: CASSPHFTDTQYF. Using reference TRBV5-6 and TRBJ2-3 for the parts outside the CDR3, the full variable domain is DAGVTQSPTHLIKTRGQQVTLRCSPKSGHDTVSWYQQALGQGPQFIFQYYEEEERQRGNFPDRFSGHQFPNYSSELNVNALLLGDSALYLCASSPHFTDTQYFGPGTRLTVL.

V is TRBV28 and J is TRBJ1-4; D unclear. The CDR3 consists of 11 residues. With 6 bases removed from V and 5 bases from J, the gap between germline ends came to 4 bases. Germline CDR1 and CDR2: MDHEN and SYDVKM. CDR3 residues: CASRRNEKLFF. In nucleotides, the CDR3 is TGTGCCAGCAGGCGCAATGAAAAACTGTTTTTT.

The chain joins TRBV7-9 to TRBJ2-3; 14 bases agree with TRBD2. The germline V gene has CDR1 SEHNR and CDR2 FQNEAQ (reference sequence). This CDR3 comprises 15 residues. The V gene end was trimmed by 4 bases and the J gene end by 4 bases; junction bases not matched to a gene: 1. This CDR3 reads CASSSGLAGADTQYF. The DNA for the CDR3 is TGTGCCAGCAGCTCGGGACTAGCGGGAGCAGATACGCAGTATTTT.